Included here is one T cell receptor (beta chain) sequence, with context. Those who participated ranged in age from roughly 18 to 95 years and resided in about two dozen US areas. Participants reported their clinical history, and cohort assignment relied on those reports. CDR3 length: 14 residues. Looked up from germline, CDR1 is MNHEY and CDR2 is SMNVEV (reference sequence). Trimming cost V 5 bases and J 3 bases, with 14 bases left between them. This specimen comes from a study of blood T cell repertoires in COVID-19. Study information: From the United States, Italy and Spain came samples of acute and convalescent COVID-19.

Methods used by the authors: Counts of nucleated cells, estimated from reference gene primer amplification, were obtained. Assay used: immunoSEQ multiplex PCR; TCRdb lists only in-frame clones, some missing. From that table come the V and J calls and clone size; the DNA was used to work out D and trimming. This table has approximately 340,000 clones, about 89% appearing once. The V call is TRBV27, the J call TRBJ2-7; a possible D gene is TRBD1 (5 bases). This clonotype was sampled from a woman aged 40 to 49 who had been exposed to COVID-19. Sequencing input: PBMCs or T cells enriched from blood (not recorded which). CDR3 DNA sequence: TGTGCCAGCAGTCCAAACAGGAACCACTACGAGCAGTACTTC. Translation gives CASSPNRNHYEQYF.